This T cell receptor beta chain appears in the sequencing data of a study of T cells after somatic rescue of genetic block. The protocol was immunoSEQ multiplex PCR, while the TCRdb copy is restricted to in-frame clones and leaves out a portion. Among under 150,000 clones listed, about nine tenths were seen once. The specimen was peripheral blood mononuclear cells (PBMCs). The receptor was isolated from a woman between 18 and 29 years old.

DNA of the CDR3: TGCAGGTGGGGTAACTATGGCTACACCTTC. As protein: CRWGNYGYTF. V is TRBV20-1 and J is TRBJ1-2; D is uncertain. Germline CDR1 and CDR2: DFQATT and SNEGSKA (reference sequence). CDR3 length equals 10 residues.